The clone carrying this T cell receptor (beta chain) was found a few times. Its antigen is not identified. Primers for the PCR totalled 60 Vbeta and 13 Jbeta. Clones were read by immunoSEQ multiplex PCR, and TCRdb kept only the in-frame ones, dropping some. The table includes roughly 130,000 clones, less than 85% detected once. The sample is drawn from a study of cytomegalovirus exposure and HLA in healthy donors. The CDR3 runs 14 residues. Trimming removed 7 bases from V and 2 bases from J; junction bases left unmatched: 7. The germline V gene has CDR1 MNHEY and CDR2 SVGAGI. General study results and limits: It was 164 TCR beta chains that were listed as cytomegalovirus-associated.

Sequenced input: PBMCs. The chain combines TRBV6-5 with TRBJ2-7, with 8 bases that match TRBD1. The receptor's source is a man aged 18 to 30 in good health and CMV-seropositive. The DNA of the CDR3 is TGTGCCAGCAACCCTGGGACAGGAGCCTACGAGCAGTACTTC. The encoded protein is CASNPGTGAYEQYF.